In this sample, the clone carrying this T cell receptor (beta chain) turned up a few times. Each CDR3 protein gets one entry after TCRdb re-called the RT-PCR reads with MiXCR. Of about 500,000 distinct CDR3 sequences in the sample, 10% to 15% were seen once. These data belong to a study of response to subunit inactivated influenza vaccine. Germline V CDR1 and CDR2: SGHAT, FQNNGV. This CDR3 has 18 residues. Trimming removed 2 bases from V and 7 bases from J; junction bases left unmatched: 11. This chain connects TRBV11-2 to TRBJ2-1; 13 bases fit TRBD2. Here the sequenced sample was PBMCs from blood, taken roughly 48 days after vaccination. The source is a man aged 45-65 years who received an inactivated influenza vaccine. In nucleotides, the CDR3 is TGTGCCAGCAGCTTAAACCCTCCGACTAGCGGGAGGAGGAATGAGCAGTTCTTC. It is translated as CASSLNPPTSGRRNEQFF.